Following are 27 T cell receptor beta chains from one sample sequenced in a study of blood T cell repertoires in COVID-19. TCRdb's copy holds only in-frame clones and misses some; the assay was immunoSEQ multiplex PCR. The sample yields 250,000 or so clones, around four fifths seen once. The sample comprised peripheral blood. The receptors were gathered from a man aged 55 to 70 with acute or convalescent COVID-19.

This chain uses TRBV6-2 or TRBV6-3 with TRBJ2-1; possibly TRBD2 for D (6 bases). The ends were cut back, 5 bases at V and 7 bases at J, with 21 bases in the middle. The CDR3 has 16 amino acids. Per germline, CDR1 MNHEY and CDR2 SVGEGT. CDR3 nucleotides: TGTGCCAGCAGTCCGCTGACTAGTGGGCGTACGAATGAGCAGTTCTTC. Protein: CASSPLTSGRTNEQFF.

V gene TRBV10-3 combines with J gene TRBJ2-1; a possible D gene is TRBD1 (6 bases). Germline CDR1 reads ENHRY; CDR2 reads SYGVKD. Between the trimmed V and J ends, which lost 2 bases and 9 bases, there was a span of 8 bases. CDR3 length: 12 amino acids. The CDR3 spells CAISEIRGEQFF. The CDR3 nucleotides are TGTGCCATCAGTGAGATCAGGGGTGAGCAGTTCTTC.

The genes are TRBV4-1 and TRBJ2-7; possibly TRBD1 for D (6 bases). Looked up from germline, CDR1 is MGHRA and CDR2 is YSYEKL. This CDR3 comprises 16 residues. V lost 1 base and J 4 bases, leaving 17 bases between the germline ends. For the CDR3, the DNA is TGCGCCAGCAGCCAAGCGCTACAGGGAATTCAATACGAGCAGTACTTC. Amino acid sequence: CASSQALQGIQYEQYF.

This CDR3 reads CASSITGGNQPQHF. CDR3 sequence (DNA): TGTGCCAGTAGTATCACAGGGGGCAATCAGCCCCAGCATTTT. The J gene is TRBJ1-5, the V gene TRBV19; 7 bases are shared with TRBD1. Germline lookup yields CDR1 LNHDA and CDR2 SQIVND (reference sequence). V shed 3 bases and J 2 bases; nucleotides not matched to a gene: 1. The CDR3 consists of 14 residues.

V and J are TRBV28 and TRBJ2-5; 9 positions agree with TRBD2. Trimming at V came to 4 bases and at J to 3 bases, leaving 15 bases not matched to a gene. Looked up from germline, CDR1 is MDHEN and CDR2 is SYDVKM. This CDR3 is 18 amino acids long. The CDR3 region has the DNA TGTGCCAGCAGTTCTCGGGCCGGGACTAGCTTCATTAAAGAGACCCAGTACTTC. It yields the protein CASSSRAGTSFIKETQYF.

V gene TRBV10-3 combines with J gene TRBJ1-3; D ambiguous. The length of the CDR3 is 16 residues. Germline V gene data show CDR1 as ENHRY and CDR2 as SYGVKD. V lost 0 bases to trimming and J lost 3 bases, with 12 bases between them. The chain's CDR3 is CAISESNPRFGNTIYF. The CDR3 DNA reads TGTGCCATCAGTGAGTCGAATCCGCGGTTTGGAAACACCATATATTTT.

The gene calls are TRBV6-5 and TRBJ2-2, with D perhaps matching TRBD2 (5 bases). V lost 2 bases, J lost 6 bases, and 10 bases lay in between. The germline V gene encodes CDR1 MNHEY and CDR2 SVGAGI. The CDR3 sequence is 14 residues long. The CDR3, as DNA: TGTGCCAGCAGTTACCGATTGCGGGCCGGGGAGCTGTTTTTT. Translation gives CASSYRLRAGELFF.

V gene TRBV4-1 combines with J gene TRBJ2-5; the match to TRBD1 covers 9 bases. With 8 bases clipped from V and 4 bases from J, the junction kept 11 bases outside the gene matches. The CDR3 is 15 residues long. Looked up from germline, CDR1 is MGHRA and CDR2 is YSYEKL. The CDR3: CASGLLDRGGETQYF. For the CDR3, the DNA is TGCGCCAGCGGACTCCTGGACAGGGGCGGAGAGACCCAGTACTTC.

The CDR3 spells CASSLDNGGQYF. The CDR3 DNA reads as TGTGCCAGCAGCTTAGATAATGGAGGCCAGTACTTC. The J gene is TRBJ2-5, the V gene TRBV7-3; possibly TRBD2 for D (5 bases). This CDR3 is 12 amino acids long. V was pared by 2 bases and J by 10 bases, with 11 bases between. Germline CDR1 reads SGHTA; CDR2 reads FQGTGA. Full variable domain (remainder filled in from reference TRBV7-3 and TRBJ2-5): GAGVSQTPSNKVTEKGKYVELRCDPISGHTALYWYRQSLGQGPEFLIYFQGTGAADDSGLPNDRFFAVRPEGSVSTLKIQRTERGDSAVYLCASSLDNGGQYFGPGTRLLVL.

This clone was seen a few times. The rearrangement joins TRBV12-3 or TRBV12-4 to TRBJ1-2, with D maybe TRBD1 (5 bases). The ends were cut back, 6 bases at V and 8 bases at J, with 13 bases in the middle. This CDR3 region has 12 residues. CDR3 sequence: CASSQGEVGYTF. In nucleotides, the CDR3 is TGTGCCAGCAGCCAAGGGGAGGTAGGCTACACCTTC.

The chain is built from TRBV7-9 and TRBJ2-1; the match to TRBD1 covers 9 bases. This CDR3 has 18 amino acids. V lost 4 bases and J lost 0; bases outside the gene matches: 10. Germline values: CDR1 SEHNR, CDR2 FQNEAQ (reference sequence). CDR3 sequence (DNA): TGTGCCAGCAGCTCACCCGGGACAGGGAAAAGCTCCTACAATGAGCAGTTCTTC. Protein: CASSSPGTGKSSYNEQFF.

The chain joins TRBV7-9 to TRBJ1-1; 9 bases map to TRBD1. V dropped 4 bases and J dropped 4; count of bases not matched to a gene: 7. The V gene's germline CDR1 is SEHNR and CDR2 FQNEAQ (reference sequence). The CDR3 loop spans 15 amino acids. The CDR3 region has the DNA TGTGCCAGCAGCTCACAGGGACAGGGAGGCACTGAAGCTTTCTTT. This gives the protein CASSSQGQGGTEAFF.

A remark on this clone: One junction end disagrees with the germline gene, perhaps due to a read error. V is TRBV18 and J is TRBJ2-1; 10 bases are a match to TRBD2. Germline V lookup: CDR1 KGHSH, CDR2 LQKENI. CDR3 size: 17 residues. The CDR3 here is CASSPPRTSGLGLGQFF. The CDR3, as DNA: TGTGCCAGCTCCCCACCCAGGACTAGCGGATTGGGTTTGGGGCAGTTCTTC.

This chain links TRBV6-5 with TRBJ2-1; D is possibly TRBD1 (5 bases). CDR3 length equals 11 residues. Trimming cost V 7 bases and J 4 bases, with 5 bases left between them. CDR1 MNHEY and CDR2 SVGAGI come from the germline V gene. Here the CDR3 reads CASKGYNEQFF. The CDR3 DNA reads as TGTGCCAGCAAGGGGTACAATGAGCAGTTCTTC.

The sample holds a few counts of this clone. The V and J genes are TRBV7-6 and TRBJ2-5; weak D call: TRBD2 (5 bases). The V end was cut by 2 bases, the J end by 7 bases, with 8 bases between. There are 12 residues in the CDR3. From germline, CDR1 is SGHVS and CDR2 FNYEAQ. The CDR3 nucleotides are TGTGCCAGCAGCTTACGACGGGGGACCCAGTACTTC. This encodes CASSLRRGTQYF.

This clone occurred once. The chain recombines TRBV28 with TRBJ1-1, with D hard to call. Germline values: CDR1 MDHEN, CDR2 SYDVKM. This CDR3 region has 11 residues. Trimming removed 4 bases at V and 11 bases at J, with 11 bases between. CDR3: CASSSPREAFF. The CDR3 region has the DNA TGTGCCAGCAGTTCGCCCCGTGAGGCTTTCTTT. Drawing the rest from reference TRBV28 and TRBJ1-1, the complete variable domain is DVKVTQSSRYLVKRTGEKVFLECVQDMDHENMFWYRQDPGLGLRLIYFSYDVKMKEKGDIPEGYSVSREKKERFSLILESASTNQTSMYLCASSSPREAFFGQGTRLTVV.

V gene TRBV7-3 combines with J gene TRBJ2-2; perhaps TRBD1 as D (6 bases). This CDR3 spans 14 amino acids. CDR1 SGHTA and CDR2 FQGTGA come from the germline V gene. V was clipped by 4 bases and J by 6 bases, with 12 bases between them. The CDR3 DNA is TGTGCCAGCAGCTACGACAGGCAGGCCGGGGAGCTGTTTTTT. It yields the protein CASSYDRQAGELFF.

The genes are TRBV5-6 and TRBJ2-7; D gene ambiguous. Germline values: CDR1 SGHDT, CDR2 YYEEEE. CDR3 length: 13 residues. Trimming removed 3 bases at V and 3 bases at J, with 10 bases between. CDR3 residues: CASSSKRFYEQYF. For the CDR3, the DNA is TGTGCCAGCAGCTCGAAGCGATTCTACGAGCAGTACTTC.

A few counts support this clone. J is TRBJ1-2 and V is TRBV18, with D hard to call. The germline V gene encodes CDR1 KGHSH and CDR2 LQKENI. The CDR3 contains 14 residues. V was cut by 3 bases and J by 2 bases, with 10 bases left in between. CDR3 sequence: CASSPQTVNYGYTF. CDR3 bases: TGTGCCAGCTCACCTCAAACGGTGAACTATGGCTACACCTTC.

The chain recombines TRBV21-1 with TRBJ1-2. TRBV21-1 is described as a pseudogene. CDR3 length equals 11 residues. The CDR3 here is CASTKSCGYTF. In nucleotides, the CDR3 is TGTGCCAGCACCAAGAGCTGTGGCTACACCTTC.

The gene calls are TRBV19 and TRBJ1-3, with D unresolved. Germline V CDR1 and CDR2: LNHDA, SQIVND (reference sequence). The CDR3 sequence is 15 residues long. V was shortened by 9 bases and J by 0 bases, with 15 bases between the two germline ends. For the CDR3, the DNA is TGTGCCAGCCCCCCACCCCGGGGCTCTGGAAACACCATATATTTT. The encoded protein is CASPPPRGSGNTIYF.

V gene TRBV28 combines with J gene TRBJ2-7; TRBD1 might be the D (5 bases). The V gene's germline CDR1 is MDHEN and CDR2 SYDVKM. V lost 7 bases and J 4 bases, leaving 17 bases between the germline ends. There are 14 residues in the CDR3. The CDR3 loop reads CASTPGAGLYEQYF. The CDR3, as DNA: TGTGCCAGCACCCCTGGGGCAGGGCTGTACGAGCAGTACTTC.

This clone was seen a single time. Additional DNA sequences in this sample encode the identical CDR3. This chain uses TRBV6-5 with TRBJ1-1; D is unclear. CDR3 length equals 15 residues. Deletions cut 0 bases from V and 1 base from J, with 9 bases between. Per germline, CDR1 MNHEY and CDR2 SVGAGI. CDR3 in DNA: TGTGCCAGCAGTTACTCGATAAGAGGGAACACTGAAGCTTTCTTT. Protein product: CASSYSIRGNTEAFF.

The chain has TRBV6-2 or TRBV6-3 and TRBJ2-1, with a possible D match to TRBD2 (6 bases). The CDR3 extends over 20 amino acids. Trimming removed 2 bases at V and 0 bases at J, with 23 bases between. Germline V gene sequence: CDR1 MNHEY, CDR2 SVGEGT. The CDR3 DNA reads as TGTGCCAGCAGTTACCCGTCCTTCGGGAGCGGGCAACGCTCCTACAATGAGCAGTTCTTC. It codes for CASSYPSFGSGQRSYNEQFF.

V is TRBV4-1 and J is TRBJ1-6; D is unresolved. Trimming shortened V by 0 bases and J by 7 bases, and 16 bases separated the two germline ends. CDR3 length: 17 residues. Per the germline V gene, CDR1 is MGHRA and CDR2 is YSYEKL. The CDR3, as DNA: TGCGCCAGCAGCCAAGATCATGGCAGAGGTCGGAATTCACCCCTCCACTTT. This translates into CASSQDHGRGRNSPLHF.

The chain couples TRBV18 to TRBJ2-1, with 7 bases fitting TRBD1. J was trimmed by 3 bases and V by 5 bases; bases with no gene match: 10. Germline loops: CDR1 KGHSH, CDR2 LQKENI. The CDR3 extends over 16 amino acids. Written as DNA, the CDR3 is TGTGCCAGCTCATTTACTCCCGGGACAGACTACAATGAGCAGTTCTTC. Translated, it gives CASSFTPGTDYNEQFF.

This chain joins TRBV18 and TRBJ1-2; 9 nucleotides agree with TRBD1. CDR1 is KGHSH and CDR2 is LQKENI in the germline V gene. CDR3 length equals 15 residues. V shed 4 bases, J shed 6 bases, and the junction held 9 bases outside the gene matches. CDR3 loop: CASSQTVRTGDGYTF. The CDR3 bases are TGTGCCAGCTCACAGACGGTGAGGACAGGGGATGGCTACACCTTC.